This is a list of T cell receptor beta chains from one sample in a study of Ad26.COV2.S vaccination and SARS-CoV-2 variants. Profiled with immunoSEQ multiplex PCR; TCRdb holds only in-frame clones, not every one. In the table there are about 480,000 clones, roughly 85% of which are singletons. The material sequenced was peripheral blood, taken in a trial of Ad26.COV2.S vaccine versus placebo. The source is a person between 18 and 65 years old who received the Ad26.COV2.S COVID-19 vaccine or a placebo. Both conserved end residues are part of each CDR3. The order of the fields is V gene, D gene, CDR3 length, J gene, clone size, CDR3 protein, CDR3 DNA. A D gene is named only where the DNA matches it firmly. The size entry is marked missing in some rows and otherwise reads once, few, many or a size class.

TRBV2	NA	13	TRBJ2-7	NA	CASYWGTSYEQYF	TGTGCCAGCTATTGGGGAACTTCCTACGAGCAGTACTTC
TRBV6-1	NA	13	TRBJ2-1	NA	CASSEVEYNEQFF	TGTGCCAGCAGTGAAGTTGAGTACAATGAGCAGTTCTTC
TRBV5-4	TRBD2	18	TRBJ2-1	NA	CASSFGLGGGSSYNEQFF	TGTGCCAGCAGCTTCGGACTTGGGGGAGGGAGCTCCTACAATGAGCAGTTCTTC
TRBV5-1	TRBD2	15	TRBJ2-1	NA	CASSRLAGNYNEQFF	TGCGCCAGCAGCCGATTAGCGGGGAACTACAATGAGCAGTTCTTC
TRBV18	NA	17	TRBJ2-1	few	CASSPRPSGPSYNEQFF	TGTGCCAGCTCACCAAGGCCCAGCGGACCCTCCTACAATGAGCAGTTCTTC
TRBV28	NA	13	TRBJ1-2	NA	CASRNIGGSGYTF	TGTGCCAGCAGGAATATTGGGGGTTCTGGCTACACCTTC
TRBV2	NA	15	TRBJ1-2	few	CASSEVRVSRYGYTF	TGTGCCAGCAGTGAGGTCCGCGTCTCTCGTTATGGCTACACCTTC
TRBV7-2	NA	14	TRBJ2-5	NA	CASSLSPKQETQYF	TGTGCCAGCAGCTTAAGCCCTAAACAAGAGACCCAGTACTTC
TRBV28	NA	12	TRBJ2-7	NA	CASTSEQYEQYF	TGTGCCAGCACGTCAGAACAATACGAGCAGTACTTC
TRBV28	TRBD1	15	TRBJ1-4	NA	CASSPPTGGSEKLFF	TGTGCCAGCAGTCCCCCGACAGGGGGCAGTGAAAAACTGTTTTTT
TRBV11-3	NA	17	TRBJ2-2	NA	CASSQTWGEGGTGELFF	TGTGCCAGCAGCCAAACTTGGGGAGAAGGCGGCACCGGGGAGCTGTTTTTT
TRBV30	NA	17	TRBJ2-5	NA	CAWSVLQEWGGARTQYF	TGTGCCTGGAGTGTACTACAGGAATGGGGGGGGGCGAGGACCCAGTACTTC
TRBV10-3	TRBD2	15	TRBJ2-2	NA	CAITRSGIGTGELFF	TGTGCCATCACCCGGAGCGGGATTGGCACCGGGGAGCTGTTTTTT
TRBV15	NA	15	TRBJ2-7	NA	CATSRRQEGSYEQYF	TGTGCCACCAGCAGACGACAGGAGGGCTCCTACGAGCAGTACTTC
TRBV19	NA	13	TRBJ1-1	NA	CASSINRNTEAFF	TGTGCCAGTAGTATAAACAGGAACACTGAAGCTTTCTTT
TRBV2	TRBD1	14	TRBJ2-2	NA	CASARDRVSGELFF	TGTGCCAGCGCCCGGGACAGGGTTTCTGGGGAGCTGTTTTTT
TRBV10-3	NA	12	TRBJ2-1	once	CAISALNNEQFF	TGTGCCATCAGTGCACTGAACAATGAGCAGTTCTTC
TRBV4-3	NA	14	TRBJ2-2	NA	CASSQVLHTGELFF	TGCGCCAGCAGCCAAGTGCTCCACACCGGGGAGCTGTTTTTT
TRBV10-3	NA	15	TRBJ1-3	NA	CAISEEGFSGNTIYF	TGTGCCATCAGTGAAGAGGGTTTCTCTGGAAACACCATATATTTT
TRBV9	NA	13	TRBJ2-7	NA	CASSEGWGGEQYF	TGTGCCAGCAGCGAAGGTTGGGGCGGCGAGCAGTACTTC
TRBV19	NA	13	TRBJ1-2	NA	CASKAGVNYGYTF	TGTGCCAGTAAGGCAGGAGTTAACTATGGCTACACCTTC
TRBV18	TRBD1	13	TRBJ1-2	few	CASSPGTGLGYTF	TGTGCCAGCTCACCCGGGACAGGGCTTGGCTACACCTTC
TRBV28	TRBD2	15	TRBJ2-1	NA	CASRWAGLAVNEQFF	TGTGCCAGCAGATGGGCCGGACTAGCGGTTAATGAGCAGTTCTTC
TRBV18	NA	15	TRBJ2-5	NA	CASSPEWGTQETQYF	TGTGCCAGCTCACCTGAGTGGGGGACCCAAGAGACCCAGTACTTC
TRBV4-3	TRBD2	15	TRBJ2-1	NA	CASSRRGGSYNEQFF	TGCGCCAGCAGCAGACGGGGGGGAAGCTACAATGAGCAGTTCTTC
TRBV6-5	NA	15	TRBJ2-3	NA	CASTSLGGGTDTQYF	TGTGCCAGCACTTCCCTGGGCGGGGGCACAGATACGCAGTATTTT
TRBV6-2/TRBV6-3	TRBD1	15	TRBJ1-1	once	CASSTGQGKGSEAFF	TGTGCCAGCAGCACCGGACAGGGGAAAGGCTCTGAAGCTTTCTTT
TRBV9	NA	13	TRBJ1-3	NA	CASSVLSGNTIYF	TGTGCCAGCAGCGTATTATCTGGAAACACCATATATTTT
TRBV3-1/TRBV3-2	TRBD1	15	TRBJ1-2	NA	CASSQDLTGGDGYTF	TGTGCCAGCAGCCAAGATCTGACAGGGGGGGATGGCTACACCTTC
TRBV18	NA	12	TRBJ1-2	NA	CASSPGRDGYTF	TGTGCCAGCTCACCGGGCAGGGATGGCTACACCTTC
TRBV2	NA	15	TRBJ1-6	NA	CASRALYPYNSPLHF	TGTGCCAGCAGGGCCCTGTATCCCTATAATTCACCCCTCCACTTT
TRBV19	NA	13	TRBJ1-5	NA	CASSISDNQPQHF	TGTGCCAGTAGTATATCGGACAATCAGCCCCAGCATTTT
TRBV6-5	NA	14	TRBJ2-4	once	CASTPTLAKNIQYF	TGTGCCAGCACCCCGACCTTAGCCAAAAACATTCAGTACTTC
TRBV9	NA	14	TRBJ1-5	NA	CASSDSGSNQPQHF	TGTGCCAGCAGCGATTCAGGGAGCAATCAGCCCCAGCATTTT
TRBV3-1/TRBV3-2	TRBD2	17	TRBJ2-1	few	CASSLGLAASSYNEQFF	TGTGCCAGCAGCCTTGGACTAGCGGCGAGCTCCTACAATGAGCAGTTCTTC
TRBV6-6	TRBD2	15	TRBJ2-2	NA	CASSPAGGNTGELFF	TGTGCCAGCTCGCCAGCGGGAGGGAACACCGGGGAGCTGTTTTTT
TRBV12-3/TRBV12-4	NA	13	TRBJ2-1	NA	CASIRTALGEQFF	TGTGCCAGCATAAGGACGGCCCTCGGTGAGCAGTTCTTC
TRBV6-5	TRBD1	15	TRBJ1-4	NA	CASSDGQGAHEKLFF	TGTGCCAGCAGCGACGGACAGGGGGCGCATGAAAAACTGTTTTTT
TRBV11-1	TRBD1	16	TRBJ2-5	NA	CASSILQGSVRETQYF	TGTGCCAGCAGCATTCTACAGGGGAGTGTGCGAGAGACCCAGTACTTC
TRBV25-1	NA	16	TRBJ1-4	once	CASSEYLGGNNEKLFF	TGTGCCAGCAGTGAATATCTGGGCGGCAATAATGAAAAACTGTTTTTT
TRBV18	NA	13	TRBJ2-2	NA	CASSAEYTGELFF	TGTGCCAGCTCAGCCGAGTACACCGGGGAGCTGTTTTTT
TRBV7-9	TRBD1	13	TRBJ2-7	NA	CASRSTGSGEQYF	TGTGCCAGCAGATCGACAGGGTCGGGCGAGCAGTACTTC
TRBV6-6	NA	12	TRBJ2-7	few	CASSYSPYEQYF	TGTGCCAGCAGTTACTCTCCCTACGAGCAGTACTTC
TRBV9	TRBD2	18	TRBJ2-1	NA	CASSVVASGRAGGNEQFF	TGTGCCAGCAGCGTAGTGGCTAGCGGGAGGGCCGGGGGTAATGAGCAGTTCTTC
TRBV7-2	TRBD1	16	TRBJ1-5	few	CASSITSGQSNQPQHF	TGTGCCAGCAGCATCACTTCGGGACAGAGCAATCAGCCCCAGCATTTT
TRBV9	TRBD1	15	TRBJ1-4	few	CASSTIGQGGEKLFF	TGTGCCAGCAGCACGATTGGACAGGGAGGGGAAAAACTGTTTTTT
TRBV5-6	NA	13	TRBJ1-1	NA	CASSLSGGGEAFF	TGTGCCAGCAGCCTAAGCGGGGGAGGGGAAGCTTTCTTT
TRBV28	TRBD1	15	TRBJ1-2	NA	CASSSGADRAYGYTF	TGTGCCAGCAGTTCGGGGGCAGACAGGGCATATGGCTACACCTTC